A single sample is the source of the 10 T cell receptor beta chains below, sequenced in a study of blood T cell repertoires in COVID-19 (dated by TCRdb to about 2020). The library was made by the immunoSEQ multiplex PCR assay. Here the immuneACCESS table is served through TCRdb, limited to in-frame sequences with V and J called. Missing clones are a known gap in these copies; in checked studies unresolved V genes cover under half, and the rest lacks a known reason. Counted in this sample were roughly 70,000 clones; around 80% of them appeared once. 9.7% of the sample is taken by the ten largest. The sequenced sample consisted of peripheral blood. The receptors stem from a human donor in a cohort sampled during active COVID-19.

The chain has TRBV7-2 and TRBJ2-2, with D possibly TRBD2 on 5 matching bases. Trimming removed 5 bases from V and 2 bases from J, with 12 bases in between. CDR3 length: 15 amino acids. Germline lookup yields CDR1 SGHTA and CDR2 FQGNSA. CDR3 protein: CASSGVASNTGELFF. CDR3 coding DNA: TGTGCCAGCAGCGGGGTAGCGTCCAACACCGGGGAGCTGTTTTTT.

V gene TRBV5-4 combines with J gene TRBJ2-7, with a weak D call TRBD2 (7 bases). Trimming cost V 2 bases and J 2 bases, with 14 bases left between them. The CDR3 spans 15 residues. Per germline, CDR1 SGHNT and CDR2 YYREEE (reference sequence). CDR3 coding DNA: TGTGCCAGCAGCTTTGGGGGGGCGCCTGCCTACGAGCAGTACTTC. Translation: CASSFGGAPAYEQYF.

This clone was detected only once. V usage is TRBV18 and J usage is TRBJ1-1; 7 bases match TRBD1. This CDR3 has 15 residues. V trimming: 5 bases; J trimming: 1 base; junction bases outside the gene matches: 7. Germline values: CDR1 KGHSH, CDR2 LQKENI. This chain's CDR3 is CASSTGQGGNTEAFF. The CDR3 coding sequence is TGTGCCAGCTCAACGGGGCAGGGGGGGAACACTGAAGCTTTCTTT.

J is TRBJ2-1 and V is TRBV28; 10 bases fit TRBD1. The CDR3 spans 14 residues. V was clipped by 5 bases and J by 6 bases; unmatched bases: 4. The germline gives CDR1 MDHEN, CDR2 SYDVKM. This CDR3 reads CASSPGQGINEQFF. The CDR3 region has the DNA TGTGCCAGCAGTCCGGGACAGGGGATCAATGAGCAGTTCTTC.

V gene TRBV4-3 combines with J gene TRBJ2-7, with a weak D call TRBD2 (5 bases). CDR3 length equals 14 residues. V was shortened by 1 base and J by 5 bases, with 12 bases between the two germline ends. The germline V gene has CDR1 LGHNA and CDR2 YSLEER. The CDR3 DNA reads TGCGCCAGCAGCCAAGGGGAAGGAGGCAACGAGCAGTACTTC. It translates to CASSQGEGGNEQYF.

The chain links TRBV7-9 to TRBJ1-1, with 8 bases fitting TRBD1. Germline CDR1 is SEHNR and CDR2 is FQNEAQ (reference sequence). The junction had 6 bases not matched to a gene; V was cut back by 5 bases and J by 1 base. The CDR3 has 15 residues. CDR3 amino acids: CASSTPGGENTEAFF. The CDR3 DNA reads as TGTGCCAGCAGCACTCCAGGGGGCGAGAACACTGAAGCTTTCTTT.

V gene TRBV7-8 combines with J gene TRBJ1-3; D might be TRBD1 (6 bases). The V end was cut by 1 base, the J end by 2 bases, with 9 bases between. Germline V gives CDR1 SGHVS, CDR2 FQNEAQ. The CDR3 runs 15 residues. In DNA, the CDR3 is TGTGCCAGCAGCTTAGACAGGGTAGCTGGAAACACCATATATTTT. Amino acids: CASSLDRVAGNTIYF. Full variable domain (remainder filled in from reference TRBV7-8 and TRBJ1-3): GAGVSQSPRYKVAKRGQDVALRCDPISGHVSLFWYQQALGQGPEFLTYFQNEAQLDKSGLPSDRFFAERPEGSVSTLKIQRTQQEDSAVYLCASSLDRVAGNTIYFGEGSWLTVV.

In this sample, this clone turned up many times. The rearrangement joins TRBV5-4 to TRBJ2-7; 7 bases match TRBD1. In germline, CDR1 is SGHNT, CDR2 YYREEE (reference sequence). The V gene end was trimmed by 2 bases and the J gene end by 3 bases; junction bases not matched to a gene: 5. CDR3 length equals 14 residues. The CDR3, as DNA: TGTGCCAGCAGCTTACAGGGGTCCGACTACGAGCAGTACTTC. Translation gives CASSLQGSDYEQYF.

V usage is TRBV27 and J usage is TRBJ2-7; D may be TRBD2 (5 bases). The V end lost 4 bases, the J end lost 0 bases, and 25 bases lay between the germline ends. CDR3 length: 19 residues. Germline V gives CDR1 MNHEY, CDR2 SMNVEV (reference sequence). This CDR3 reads CASSSRRNPLRTRSYEQYF. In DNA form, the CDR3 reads TGTGCCAGCAGTTCCCGTAGGAATCCGCTCCGGACTCGCTCCTACGAGCAGTACTTC.

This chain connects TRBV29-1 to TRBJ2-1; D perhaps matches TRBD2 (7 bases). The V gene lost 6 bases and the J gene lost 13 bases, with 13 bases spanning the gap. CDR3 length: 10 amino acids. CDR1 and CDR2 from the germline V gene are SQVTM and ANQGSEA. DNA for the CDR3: TGCAGCGTAGGGGGGGGGAATCAGTTCTTC. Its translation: CSVGGGNQFF.